This T cell receptor (beta chain) was obtained from a study of shared clonotypes between healthy human individuals. Per the authors' pipeline: For the immunoSEQ data, sequences were junction-only without quality scores, so filtering differed. Clones were sequenced by immunoSEQ multiplex PCR, and TCRdb holds only the in-frame ones, with some missing. V and J calls and clone size are those listed in that table; D and trimming were worked out from the DNA. The table includes about 470,000 clones, around 79% detected once. CDR1 and CDR2 from the germline V gene are LGHNA and YNFKEQ. This CDR3 comprises 15 residues. V lost 5 bases and J lost 0; bases outside the gene matches: 5.

This TCR was recovered from a woman in her 40s in good health. Some clones in this sample may be carry-over from other donors' samples. Source material: PBMCs. The V and J genes are TRBV4-2 and TRBJ2-3; 7 bases line up with TRBD1. The CDR3 nucleotides are TGTGCCAGCAGCGTGCCGGGACAGAGCACAGATACGCAGTATTTT. Protein: CASSVPGQSTDTQYF.